This TCR beta chain was obtained from a study of vaccination and CD4 T cells after COVID-19. On the study more broadly: Taking of post-vaccine samples occurred a median about 72 days after dose two (range 14 to 241). SARS-CoV-2, HCoV-NL63, HCoV-OC43 and HCoV-229E supplied the overlapping spike peptides used to stimulate cells.

Germline values: CDR1 MRHNA, CDR2 SNTAGT. V was pared by 0 bases and J by 5 bases, with 13 bases between. The CDR3 is 15 amino acids. On this clonotype: Its target is not known.

Specified treatment: approximately nine-day PBMC culture with coronavirus spike peptide pools or control peptides (ViraFEST assay). Collection of the unexposed donor's CD4+ T cells took place before the COVID-19 pandemic (2011-2018). The study sequenced cultured CD4+ T cell DNA using the Oncomine TCR Beta short-read assay. Investigators isolated genomic DNA from cultured CD4+ T cells. TCRdb reanalysed the PCR reads using MiXCR and keeps one entry per CDR3 protein. Here the sample spans approximately 9,500 distinct CDR3 sequences, roughly 50% being singletons. The chain has TRBV6-4 and TRBJ1-1; D unresolved. The sequence derives from a human donor in good health. Material for sequencing was CD4+ T cells from blood, cultured in vitro. CDR3 in amino acids: CASSDSTGLRTEAFF. CDR3 nucleotides: TGTGCCAGCAGTGACTCAACGGGGTTGAGAACTGAAGCTTTCTTT.